A selection of T cell receptor beta chains follows, all from one sample in a study of a mutant IDH1 vaccine in newly diagnosed glioma. Their specific antigens are unknown. Sequenced by immunoSEQ multiplex PCR; TCRdb stores in-frame clones only, minus some. Of around 130,000 clones listed, around 77% are singletons. The sample was PBMCs, taken from a glioma patient whose treatment included an IDH1 peptide vaccine. The receptors here all came from a man aged 35-49 years with glioma. The CDR3 runs from the conserved cysteine through the conserved F or W. A D gene is named only where the DNA matches it firmly. Clone sizes are given selectively: once, few, many, or a class where the clone is expanded.

j_call: TRBJ1-1
v_call: TRBV19
cdr3_length: 12
d_call: NA
clone_size: few
cdr3_aa: CASSARTTEAFF
cdr3_nt: TGTGCCAGTAGTGCCAGGACAACCGAAGCTTTCTTT

j_call: TRBJ1-1
v_call: TRBV29-1
cdr3_length: 13
d_call: NA
clone_size: NA
cdr3_aa: CSVLDGLNTEAFF
cdr3_nt: TGCAGCGTCTTGGACGGACTGAACACTGAAGCTTTCTTT

j_call: TRBJ1-2
v_call: TRBV19
cdr3_length: 14
d_call: NA
clone_size: NA
cdr3_aa: CASSPPNSVYGYTF
cdr3_nt: TGTGCCAGTAGCCCGCCGAATTCAGTCTATGGCTACACCTTC

j_call: TRBJ2-7
v_call: TRBV5-1
cdr3_length: 14
d_call: NA
clone_size: NA
cdr3_aa: CASSLGRHSYEQYF
cdr3_nt: TGCGCCAGCAGCTTGGGCAGGCATTCCTACGAGCAGTACTTC

j_call: TRBJ2-7
v_call: TRBV11-2
cdr3_length: 14
d_call: NA
clone_size: NA
cdr3_aa: CASSLGGGPYEQYF
cdr3_nt: TGTGCCAGCAGCTTAGGGGGCGGGCCCTACGAGCAGTACTTC

j_call: TRBJ2-1
v_call: TRBV20-1
cdr3_length: 11
d_call: NA
clone_size: NA
cdr3_aa: CSARDRTEQFF
cdr3_nt: TGCAGTGCTAGAGATCGGACGGAGCAGTTCTTC

j_call: TRBJ1-3
v_call: TRBV28
cdr3_length: 16
d_call: NA
clone_size: NA
cdr3_aa: CASSPVGRVSGNTIYF
cdr3_nt: TGTGCCAGCAGTCCTGTAGGACGGGTCTCTGGAAACACCATATATTTT

j_call: TRBJ1-5
v_call: TRBV6-5
cdr3_length: 14
d_call: NA
clone_size: NA
cdr3_aa: CASSYRVGNQPQHF
cdr3_nt: TGTGCCAGCAGTTACCGGGTCGGCAATCAGCCCCAGCATTTT

j_call: TRBJ1-1
v_call: TRBV4-3
cdr3_length: 16
d_call: NA
clone_size: NA
cdr3_aa: CASSQEFRQENTEAFF
cdr3_nt: TGCGCCAGCAGCCAAGAATTTCGGCAGGAGAACACTGAAGCTTTCTTT

j_call: TRBJ2-5
v_call: TRBV7-9
cdr3_length: 13
d_call: TRBD1
clone_size: NA
cdr3_aa: CASSWTGPETQYF
cdr3_nt: TGTGCCAGCAGTTGGACAGGTCCAGAGACCCAGTACTTC

j_call: TRBJ1-1
v_call: TRBV6-6
cdr3_length: 13
d_call: NA
clone_size: once
cdr3_aa: CASSFAGNTEAFF
cdr3_nt: TGTGCCAGCTCTTTCGCAGGGAACACTGAAGCTTTCTTT

j_call: TRBJ2-2
v_call: TRBV5-1
cdr3_length: 13
d_call: NA
clone_size: NA
cdr3_aa: CASSLPIGGELFF
cdr3_nt: TGCGCCAGCAGCTTGCCCATAGGCGGGGAGCTGTTTTTT

j_call: TRBJ2-2
v_call: TRBV15
cdr3_length: 14
d_call: TRBD1
clone_size: NA
cdr3_aa: CATRQGPNTGELFF
cdr3_nt: TGTGCCACCCGACAGGGGCCGAACACCGGGGAGCTGTTTTTT

j_call: TRBJ1-5
v_call: TRBV6-5
cdr3_length: 14
d_call: TRBD1
clone_size: NA
cdr3_aa: CASSPTGGNQPQHF
cdr3_nt: TGTGCCAGCAGTCCGACAGGGGGGAATCAGCCCCAGCATTTT

j_call: TRBJ1-2
v_call: TRBV29-1
cdr3_length: 13
d_call: NA
clone_size: NA
cdr3_aa: CSVETEVNYGYTF
cdr3_nt: TGCAGCGTTGAAACAGAGGTTAACTATGGCTACACCTTC

j_call: TRBJ2-7
v_call: TRBV19
cdr3_length: 14
d_call: NA
clone_size: NA
cdr3_aa: CASSATISSYEQYF
cdr3_nt: TGTGCCAGTAGTGCAACCATATCCTCCTACGAGCAGTACTTC

j_call: TRBJ2-3
v_call: TRBV2
cdr3_length: 13
d_call: NA
clone_size: once
cdr3_aa: CASMGRGADTQYF
cdr3_nt: TGTGCCAGCATGGGGAGGGGGGCAGATACGCAGTATTTT

j_call: TRBJ2-7
v_call: TRBV14
cdr3_length: 18
d_call: NA
clone_size: NA
cdr3_aa: CASSQDRGDWAGAYEQYF
cdr3_nt: TGTGCCAGCAGCCAAGATCGCGGGGACTGGGCAGGGGCCTACGAGCAGTACTTC

j_call: TRBJ1-1
v_call: TRBV29-1
cdr3_length: 15
d_call: NA
clone_size: few
cdr3_aa: CSVVGTTRGGTEAFF
cdr3_nt: TGCAGCGTTGTCGGGACAACAAGGGGGGGCACTGAAGCTTTCTTT

j_call: TRBJ1-1
v_call: TRBV19
cdr3_length: 16
d_call: TRBD1
clone_size: NA
cdr3_aa: CASSPPSGQGGWEAFF
cdr3_nt: TGTGCCAGTAGTCCACCATCTGGACAGGGAGGGTGGGAAGCTTTCTTT

j_call: TRBJ2-3
v_call: TRBV6-5
cdr3_length: 14
d_call: NA
clone_size: NA
cdr3_aa: CASRTHRVPDTQYF
cdr3_nt: TGTGCCAGCAGGACCCACAGGGTTCCAGATACGCAGTATTTT

j_call: TRBJ2-3
v_call: TRBV5-4
cdr3_length: 13
d_call: NA
clone_size: NA
cdr3_aa: CASSLSGRDTQYF
cdr3_nt: TGTGCCAGCAGCTTGTCGGGGAGAGATACGCAGTATTTT

j_call: TRBJ2-5
v_call: TRBV9
cdr3_length: 11
d_call: NA
clone_size: NA
cdr3_aa: CASSSRGTQYF
cdr3_nt: TGTGCCAGCAGCTCACGAGGGACCCAGTACTTC

j_call: TRBJ1-2
v_call: TRBV6-6
cdr3_length: 13
d_call: TRBD1
clone_size: NA
cdr3_aa: CASSRTGGRGYTF
cdr3_nt: TGTGCCAGCAGTCGAACAGGGGGAAGAGGCTACACCTTC

j_call: TRBJ2-1
v_call: TRBV19
cdr3_length: 15
d_call: NA
clone_size: NA
cdr3_aa: CASTGAASSYNEQFF
cdr3_nt: TGTGCCAGTACAGGGGCCGCGAGCTCCTACAATGAGCAGTTCTTC

j_call: TRBJ2-1
v_call: TRBV7-8
cdr3_length: 12
d_call: NA
clone_size: NA
cdr3_aa: CASTKPGNEQFF
cdr3_nt: TGTGCCAGCACCAAGCCCGGGAATGAGCAGTTCTTC

j_call: TRBJ2-2
v_call: TRBV27
cdr3_length: 16
d_call: TRBD1
clone_size: NA
cdr3_aa: CASSLWTGEVAGELFF
cdr3_nt: TGTGCCAGCAGTTTATGGACAGGGGAGGTCGCCGGGGAGCTGTTTTTT

j_call: TRBJ2-7
v_call: TRBV2
cdr3_length: 16
d_call: NA
clone_size: NA
cdr3_aa: CASSSYRDWYTYEQYF
cdr3_nt: TGTGCCAGCAGCTCTTACCGGGACTGGTACACATACGAGCAGTACTTC

j_call: TRBJ2-5
v_call: TRBV9
cdr3_length: 18
d_call: TRBD2
clone_size: NA
cdr3_aa: CASSVGGLAGGPLETQYF
cdr3_nt: TGTGCCAGCAGCGTAGGAGGGTTAGCGGGGGGGCCACTGGAGACCCAGTACTTC

j_call: TRBJ1-6
v_call: TRBV6-5
cdr3_length: 9
d_call: NA
clone_size: few
cdr3_aa: CASGSPLHF
cdr3_nt: TGTGCCAGCGGTTCACCCCTCCACTTT

j_call: TRBJ2-7
v_call: TRBV4-1
cdr3_length: 15
d_call: TRBD1
clone_size: NA
cdr3_aa: CASSQIGTGDYEQYF
cdr3_nt: TGCGCCAGCAGCCAAATCGGGACAGGAGACTACGAGCAGTACTTC

j_call: TRBJ1-2
v_call: TRBV28
cdr3_length: 15
d_call: TRBD1
clone_size: NA
cdr3_aa: CASSFRAGGSYGYTF
cdr3_nt: TGTGCCAGCAGTTTTAGGGCAGGGGGTAGCTATGGCTACACCTTC

j_call: TRBJ2-7
v_call: TRBV5-1
cdr3_length: 15
d_call: NA
clone_size: NA
cdr3_aa: CASGGVSGSSYEQYF
cdr3_nt: TGCGCCAGCGGTGGCGTTTCAGGGAGCTCCTACGAGCAGTACTTC

j_call: TRBJ2-2
v_call: TRBV15
cdr3_length: 14
d_call: NA
clone_size: NA
cdr3_aa: CATSSAGTGGELFF
cdr3_nt: TGTGCCACCAGCAGCGCAGGGACGGGCGGGGAGCTGTTTTTT

j_call: TRBJ2-7
v_call: TRBV7-9
cdr3_length: 13
d_call: NA
clone_size: NA
cdr3_aa: CASSLNRAREQYF
cdr3_nt: TGTGCCAGCAGCTTAAACAGGGCTCGGGAGCAGTACTTC

j_call: TRBJ2-7
v_call: TRBV25-1
cdr3_length: 11
d_call: NA
clone_size: NA
cdr3_aa: CASSSGFRQYF
cdr3_nt: TGTGCCAGCAGTTCAGGGTTCAGGCAGTACTTC

j_call: TRBJ2-3
v_call: TRBV10-3
cdr3_length: 14
d_call: NA
clone_size: NA
cdr3_aa: CAISATERTDTQYF
cdr3_nt: TGTGCCATCAGTGCTACGGAGAGGACAGATACGCAGTATTTT